These T cell receptor beta chains were read from a single sample in a study of T cell repertoires in cytomegalovirus infection. TCRdb re-called the reads with MiXCR, one entry per CDR3 protein. The sample has about 740,000 distinct CDR3 sequences, approximately 40% seen once. Sequenced material: PBMCs. These receptors were obtained from a human donor in good health (CMV status not recorded). Some clones in this sample may be carry-over from other donors' samples. Both conserved end residues are part of each CDR3. Each record gives: CDR3 length, clone size, J gene, D gene, V gene, CDR3 DNA, CDR3 protein. D genes are given only for firm matches. The size of a clone is reported for some rows only, either as once, few or many, or as a class for expanded clones.

cdr3_length: 13
clone_size: -
j_call: TRBJ1-2
d_call: TRBD1
v_call: TRBV10-3
cdr3_nt: TGTGCCATCAGTGGGACAGGGTTCTATGGCTACACCTTC
cdr3_aa: CAISGTGFYGYTF

cdr3_length: 15
clone_size: -
j_call: TRBJ1-5
d_call: TRBD1
v_call: TRBV28
cdr3_nt: TGTGCCAGCAGCCAAGTGGCACAGGGGCTCTTGGCCCAGCATTTT
cdr3_aa: CASSQVAQGLLAQHF

cdr3_length: 14
clone_size: -
j_call: TRBJ2-6
d_call: -
v_call: TRBV6-6
cdr3_nt: TGTGCCCGCAGTGGAATCTCTGGGGCCAACGTCATGACTTTC
cdr3_aa: CARSGISGANVMTF

cdr3_length: 15
clone_size: -
j_call: TRBJ1-1
d_call: -
v_call: TRBV28
cdr3_nt: TGTGCCAGCAGTTTAGGAGGGAAGGGGAGTACTGAAGCTTTCTTT
cdr3_aa: CASSLGGKGSTEAFF

cdr3_length: 14
clone_size: -
j_call: TRBJ2-3
d_call: TRBD2
v_call: TRBV29-1
cdr3_nt: TGCAGCGTTGAGCTAGCGGGGGAGACAGATACGCAGTATTTT
cdr3_aa: CSVELAGETDTQYF

cdr3_length: 15
clone_size: -
j_call: TRBJ2-2
d_call: TRBD2
v_call: TRBV20-1
cdr3_nt: TGCAGTGCTAGAGGGACTAGTAGTAACACCGGGGAGCTGTTTTTT
cdr3_aa: CSARGTSSNTGELFF

cdr3_length: 15
clone_size: few
j_call: TRBJ2-4
d_call: -
v_call: TRBV28
cdr3_nt: TGTGCCAGCAGTTTTGGTACGGACAGTTTTGACATTCAGTACTTC
cdr3_aa: CASSFGTDSFDIQYF

cdr3_length: 15
clone_size: -
j_call: TRBJ1-5
d_call: TRBD1
v_call: TRBV7-2
cdr3_nt: TGTTCCAGCAGCGGCGTAGACAGGGAATTCCAGCCCCATCATTTT
cdr3_aa: CSSSGVDREFQPHHF

cdr3_length: 14
clone_size: -
j_call: TRBJ2-2
d_call: -
v_call: TRBV10-3
cdr3_nt: TGTGCCATCAGTGGGAGTGCGGACACCGGGGAGCTGTTTTTT
cdr3_aa: CAISGSADTGELFF

cdr3_length: 11
clone_size: few
j_call: TRBJ1-1
d_call: -
v_call: TRBV19
cdr3_nt: TGTGCCAGTACCCCAGGGACTGAAGCTTTCTTT
cdr3_aa: CASTPGTEAFF

cdr3_length: 14
clone_size: -
j_call: TRBJ2-1
d_call: -
v_call: TRBV30
cdr3_nt: TGTGCCTGGAACCCGAAAGGGCCCTACAATGAGCAGTTCTTC
cdr3_aa: CAWNPKGPYNEQFF

cdr3_length: 14
clone_size: -
j_call: TRBJ1-1
d_call: TRBD1
v_call: TRBV28
cdr3_nt: TGTGCCAGCACCAGGAGGAGGGGGCCGACTGAAGCTTTCTTT
cdr3_aa: CASTRRRGPTEAFF

cdr3_length: 19
clone_size: few
j_call: TRBJ2-3
d_call: TRBD2
v_call: TRBV28
cdr3_nt: TGTGCCAGCACCAAGGGTAGGCTAGCGGGATTCATAGTCCCAGATACGCAGTATTTT
cdr3_aa: CASTKGRLAGFIVPDTQYF

cdr3_length: 12
clone_size: -
j_call: TRBJ1-4
d_call: -
v_call: TRBV10-3
cdr3_nt: TGTGCCATCAGTGAGCGACTTGAAAAACTGTTTTTT
cdr3_aa: CAISERLEKLFF

cdr3_length: 12
clone_size: -
j_call: TRBJ2-1
d_call: -
v_call: TRBV28
cdr3_nt: TGTGCCAGCAGGGACCTCAGTCCCGAGCAGTTCTTC
cdr3_aa: CASRDLSPEQFF

cdr3_length: 19
clone_size: -
j_call: TRBJ2-5
d_call: TRBD2
v_call: TRBV5-6
cdr3_nt: TGTGCCAGCAGGCTTCGGCCGGGACTAGCGGGGGGATTTCAAGAGACCCAGTACTTC
cdr3_aa: CASRLRPGLAGGFQETQYF

cdr3_length: 18
clone_size: few
j_call: TRBJ1-2
d_call: TRBD1
v_call: TRBV28
cdr3_nt: TGTGCCAGCAGTTCCCATACGAATCCGGGACAGGGGGACTATGGCTACACCTTC
cdr3_aa: CASSSHTNPGQGDYGYTF

cdr3_length: 15
clone_size: -
j_call: TRBJ2-2
d_call: -
v_call: TRBV20-1
cdr3_nt: TGCAGTGCTAGCAGACAGAGGACGAACACCGGGGAGCTGTTTTTT
cdr3_aa: CSASRQRTNTGELFF

cdr3_length: 11
clone_size: -
j_call: TRBJ1-2
d_call: -
v_call: TRBV29-1
cdr3_nt: TGCAGCGTTGAAAGGGGCTATGGCTACACCTTC
cdr3_aa: CSVERGYGYTF

cdr3_length: 15
clone_size: -
j_call: TRBJ1-1
d_call: -
v_call: TRBV14
cdr3_nt: TGTGCCAGCAGCCAATCAGGGGATTTGAACACTGAAGCTTTCTTT
cdr3_aa: CASSQSGDLNTEAFF

cdr3_length: 14
clone_size: -
j_call: TRBJ2-1
d_call: -
v_call: TRBV12-3/TRBV12-4
cdr3_nt: TGTGCCAGCAGTTCCCTTGGGACATACAATGAGCAGTTCTTC
cdr3_aa: CASSSLGTYNEQFF

cdr3_length: 15
clone_size: -
j_call: TRBJ1-3
d_call: -
v_call: TRBV28
cdr3_nt: TGTGCCAGCAGCCCCAGGGTATCAACTGGAAACACCATATATTTT
cdr3_aa: CASSPRVSTGNTIYF

cdr3_length: 11
clone_size: -
j_call: TRBJ1-3
d_call: -
v_call: TRBV24-1
cdr3_nt: TGTGCCACCAGTGCTGGAAACACCATATATTTT
cdr3_aa: CATSAGNTIYF

cdr3_length: 14
clone_size: -
j_call: TRBJ2-7
d_call: -
v_call: TRBV7-6
cdr3_nt: TGTGCCAGCAGCTCCCGGTTCGGGGGCTACGAGCAGTACTTC
cdr3_aa: CASSSRFGGYEQYF

cdr3_length: 13
clone_size: few
j_call: TRBJ1-2
d_call: -
v_call: TRBV7-8
cdr3_nt: TGTGCCAGCAGCTTAGCGGGACCCCTGGGCTACACCTTC
cdr3_aa: CASSLAGPLGYTF

cdr3_length: 16
clone_size: -
j_call: TRBJ2-3
d_call: TRBD2
v_call: TRBV7-4
cdr3_nt: TGTGCCAGCAGCTTCCAGCGGGAGACGAGTACAGATACGCAGTATTTT
cdr3_aa: CASSFQRETSTDTQYF

cdr3_length: 14
clone_size: -
j_call: TRBJ1-1
d_call: -
v_call: TRBV19
cdr3_nt: TGTGCCAGTAGTATTGCCAGGGGTAGCACTGAAGCTTTCTTT
cdr3_aa: CASSIARGSTEAFF

cdr3_length: 14
clone_size: few
j_call: TRBJ1-5
d_call: TRBD1
v_call: TRBV6-6
cdr3_nt: TGTGCCAGCGCCCCAGGGGGGGGCCGGCAGCCCCAGCATTTT
cdr3_aa: CASAPGGGRQPQHF

cdr3_length: 13
clone_size: many
j_call: TRBJ1-1
d_call: -
v_call: TRBV12-3/TRBV12-4
cdr3_nt: TGTGCCAGCAGTTTTCAGGGAAACACTGAAGCTTTCTTT
cdr3_aa: CASSFQGNTEAFF

cdr3_length: 14
clone_size: once
j_call: TRBJ1-5
d_call: TRBD1
v_call: TRBV10-3
cdr3_nt: TGTGCCATCAGTGAAGACAGGGGACGTCAGCCCCAGCATTTT
cdr3_aa: CAISEDRGRQPQHF

cdr3_length: 15
clone_size: -
j_call: TRBJ1-6
d_call: -
v_call: TRBV27
cdr3_nt: TGTGCCAGCAGTTCGGTCGGTCATCTGGATTCACCCCTCCACTTT
cdr3_aa: CASSSVGHLDSPLHF

cdr3_length: 16
clone_size: -
j_call: TRBJ1-2
d_call: -
v_call: TRBV11-2
cdr3_nt: TGTGCCAGCAGCTTAACTCCGGCTTTGATCAACTATGGCTACAACTTC
cdr3_aa: CASSLTPALINYGYNF

cdr3_length: 14
clone_size: few
j_call: TRBJ2-5
d_call: -
v_call: TRBV7-2
cdr3_nt: TGTGCCAGCAGCCAAGAAACAGGGTGGGAGACCCAGTACTTC
cdr3_aa: CASSQETGWETQYF

cdr3_length: 12
clone_size: -
j_call: TRBJ2-7
d_call: TRBD2
v_call: TRBV10-3
cdr3_nt: TGTGCCATCTCCGGGGGGGGGTACGAGCAGTACTTC
cdr3_aa: CAISGGGYEQYF

cdr3_length: 15
clone_size: few
j_call: TRBJ2-7
d_call: TRBD1
v_call: TRBV7-2
cdr3_nt: TGTGCCAGCAGCTTACGACAGGGCCTGTCCTACGAGCAGTACTTC
cdr3_aa: CASSLRQGLSYEQYF

cdr3_length: 15
clone_size: few
j_call: TRBJ2-7
d_call: TRBD2
v_call: TRBV19
cdr3_nt: TGTGCCAGTAGTGTCAGACTAGCGGGAGACCATGAGCAGTACTTC
cdr3_aa: CASSVRLAGDHEQYF

cdr3_length: 14
clone_size: -
j_call: TRBJ1-3
d_call: -
v_call: TRBV27
cdr3_nt: TGTGCCAGCAGGCCATTTGGCTCTGGAAACACCATATATTTT
cdr3_aa: CASRPFGSGNTIYF

cdr3_length: 15
clone_size: few
j_call: TRBJ1-1
d_call: -
v_call: TRBV5-1
cdr3_nt: TGCGCCAGCGGCGCCCCGACAGGAAGGGCGGTTGAAGCTTTCTTT
cdr3_aa: CASGAPTGRAVEAFF

cdr3_length: 20
clone_size: -
j_call: TRBJ2-1
d_call: TRBD2
v_call: TRBV19
cdr3_nt: TGTGCCAGTAGTATGGTTTTAAGGAGTTTACTGTCGGGAGGGCCCGATGAGCAGTTCTTC
cdr3_aa: CASSMVLRSLLSGGPDEQFF

cdr3_length: 12
clone_size: -
j_call: TRBJ1-2
d_call: -
v_call: TRBV28
cdr3_nt: TGTGCCAGCGACGAAACAGGCTATGGCTACACCTTC
cdr3_aa: CASDETGYGYTF

cdr3_length: 16
clone_size: -
j_call: TRBJ1-3
d_call: -
v_call: TRBV6-1
cdr3_nt: TGTGCCAGCAGTGAAAGGAGGGGACGCTCTGGAAACACCATATATTTT
cdr3_aa: CASSERRGRSGNTIYF

cdr3_length: 14
clone_size: -
j_call: TRBJ1-5
d_call: -
v_call: TRBV19
cdr3_nt: TGTGCCAGTAGTATAGGGACTTCCAATCAGCCCCAGCATTTT
cdr3_aa: CASSIGTSNQPQHF

cdr3_length: 15
clone_size: many
j_call: TRBJ2-1
d_call: TRBD1
v_call: TRBV7-6
cdr3_nt: TGTGCCAGCACCCTAGGCGGGACAGGGGACGATGAGCAGTTCTTC
cdr3_aa: CASTLGGTGDDEQFF

cdr3_length: 15
clone_size: few
j_call: TRBJ1-1
d_call: TRBD1
v_call: TRBV5-5
cdr3_nt: TGTGCCAGCAGCTTGAACAGGGGGATGTGGACTGAAGCTTTCTTT
cdr3_aa: CASSLNRGMWTEAFF

cdr3_length: 14
clone_size: -
j_call: TRBJ2-3
d_call: -
v_call: TRBV20-1
cdr3_nt: TGCAGTACCCGAGGCGGGACTGGCCCGGATACGCAGTATTTT
cdr3_aa: CSTRGGTGPDTQYF